These 11 T cell receptor beta chains share one sample of origin, sequenced in a study of resident and recirculating memory T cells in vitiligo. The table came from immunoSEQ multiplex PCR; TCRdb's copy has only in-frame clones and leaves some out. The table has tens of thousands of clones, 91% seen once. The sample consisted of blood. The receptors were sampled from a male donor with vitiligo.

The chain combines TRBV15 with TRBJ1-5; 11 positions agree with TRBD1. CDR1 and CDR2 (germline): LNHNV, YYDKDF (reference sequence). J gave up 7 bases and V 5 bases, and 7 bases lay outside the gene matches. This CDR3 has 15 amino acids. CDR3 bases: TGTGCCACCAGCGGAGGGACAGGGGGAGGGCAGCCCCAGCATTTT. It translates to CATSGGTGGGQPQHF. Together with reference TRBV15 and TRBJ1-5, the CDR3 gives the full variable domain: DAMVIQNPRYQVTQFGKPVTLSCSQTLNHNVMYWYQQKSSQAPKLLFHYYDKDFNNEADTPDNFQSRRPNTSFCFLDIRSPGLGDTAMYLCATSGGTGGGQPQHFGDGTRLSIL.

In this sample, this clone turned up once. The chain carries TRBV2 and TRBJ1-1; 9 bases line up with TRBD1. J was trimmed by 6 bases and V by 7 bases; bases with no gene match: 3. The V gene's germline CDR1 is SNHLY and CDR2 FYNNEI. The CDR3 is made up of 12 amino acids. Here the CDR3 reads CASIQGASEAFF. As DNA, the CDR3 is TGTGCCAGCATACAGGGGGCATCTGAAGCTTTCTTT.

The chain joins TRBV18 to TRBJ2-7; a weak D match, TRBD2 (6 bases). This CDR3 is built from 14 residues. V was trimmed by 4 bases and J by 2 bases, leaving 12 bases between them. Germline V gene lookup returns CDR1 KGHSH and CDR2 LQKENI. The CDR3 here is CASSRPGVPYEQYF. In DNA, the CDR3 is TGTGCCAGCTCACGCCCGGGGGTTCCCTACGAGCAGTACTTC.

The J gene is TRBJ1-2, the V gene TRBV7-2; D not resolved. The CDR3 is 14 amino acids. The germline gives CDR1 SGHTA, CDR2 FQGNSA. Trimming shortened V by 4 bases and J by 5 bases, and 14 bases separated the two germline ends. CDR3 loop: CASSSPTRGYGYTF. For the CDR3, the DNA is TGTGCCAGCAGCTCCCCGACCCGGGGATATGGCTACACCTTC.

V usage is TRBV11-2 and J usage is TRBJ2-1; a weak D match, TRBD2 (7 bases). This CDR3 is built from 16 residues. Deletions cut 6 bases from V and 6 bases from J, with 21 bases between. The germline V gene encodes CDR1 SGHAT and CDR2 FQNNGV. CDR3 in amino acids: CASSRGVRGPINEQFF. CDR3 sequence (DNA): TGTGCCAGCAGTCGAGGGGTGCGGGGGCCAATCAATGAGCAGTTCTTC.

The V call is TRBV4-1, the J call TRBJ2-1; perhaps TRBD1 as D (6 bases). V was clipped by 4 bases and J by 2 bases, with 15 bases between them. The CDR3 consists of 16 residues. Looked up from germline, CDR1 is MGHRA and CDR2 is YSYEKL. DNA of the CDR3: TGCGCCAGCAGCCTCCGAGCGGACAGAGCCTACAATGAGCAGTTCTTC. This sequence encodes CASSLRADRAYNEQFF.

V usage is TRBV5-1 and J usage is TRBJ1-4; 7 nucleotides line up with TRBD1. J gave up 5 bases and V 0 bases, and 7 bases lay outside the gene matches. CDR3 length: 16 residues. Looked up from germline, CDR1 is SGHRS and CDR2 is YFSETQ. The CDR3 nucleotides are TGCGCCAGCAGCTTGGCCTACAGGGGATTAAATGAAAAACTGTTTTTT. This codes for CASSLAYRGLNEKLFF.

This clone has a single count. The rearrangement links TRBV6-1 to TRBJ2-1, with 7 positions matching TRBD2. The germline gives CDR1 MNHNS, CDR2 SASEGT. This CDR3 is 16 amino acids long. The junction had 8 bases not matched to a gene; V was cut back by 0 bases and J by 6 bases. The CDR3 region has the DNA TGTGCCAGCAGTGAAGCCACCGGGGAGGGGATCAATGAGCAGTTCTTC. Encoded protein: CASSEATGEGINEQFF.

The CDR3 DNA reads TGTGCCAGCAGTTACCAGGGGGTAGCCTACGAGCAGTACTTC. Translation: CASSYQGVAYEQYF. The chain combines TRBV6-5 with TRBJ2-7, with 7 nucleotides matching TRBD1. Germline V lookup: CDR1 MNHEY, CDR2 SVGAGI. The ends lost 2 bases at V and 2 bases at J; junction bases unmatched: 3. The length of the CDR3 is 14 residues.

V usage is TRBV7-3 and J usage is TRBJ2-3; no definite D call. The CDR3 is 17 residues long. Trimming removed 1 base from V and 2 bases from J, with 16 bases in between. Germline CDR1 is SGHTA and CDR2 is FQGTGA. CDR3 protein: CASSLIRPSLYTDTQYF. CDR3 bases: TGTGCCAGCAGCTTAATCAGGCCCAGCCTTTACACAGATACGCAGTATTTT.

DNA of the CDR3: TGTGCCAGCAGTTACCAGAGGGGGCGCGGGACAGATACGCAGTATTTT. It encodes CASSYQRGRGTDTQYF. This chain joins TRBV2 and TRBJ2-3, with 7 bases identical to TRBD1. The CDR3 sequence is 16 residues long. CDR1 and CDR2 from the germline V gene are SNHLY and FYNNEI. With V trimmed by 5 bases and J by 3 bases, 11 bases remained unmatched. Full variable domain (outside the CDR3, taken from reference TRBV2 and TRBJ2-3): EPEVTQTPSHQVTQMGQEVILRCVPISNHLYFYWYRQILGQKVEFLVSFYNNEISEKSEIFDDQFSVERPDGSNFTLKIRSTKLEDSAMYFCASSYQRGRGTDTQYFGPGTRLTVL.